A selection of T cell receptor beta chains follows, all from one sample in a study of blood T cell repertoires in COVID-19. Libraries were prepared by immunoSEQ multiplex PCR; TCRdb keeps only in-frame clonotypes and omits some of them. Of a few hundred thousand clones in the sample, about 88% are singletons; the top ten hold about 1.1%. Sequencing used PBMCs or T cells enriched from blood (not recorded which). The source of these receptors is a woman aged 18-29 years who had recovered from COVID-19. CDR3s include the opening cysteine and the closing phenylalanine or tryptophan. A D gene is named only where the DNA matches it firmly. Clone size is not always given. Where it is, it says once, few, many or a class for expanded clones.

V	length	size	D	J	DNA	CDR3
TRBV6-2/TRBV6-3	15	NA	NA	TRBJ2-3	TGTGCCAGCAGTTACTGGTTAGTAAGCACAGATACGCAGTATTTT	CASSYWLVSTDTQYF
TRBV5-4	16	NA	TRBD1	TRBJ1-4	TGTGCCAGCAGCCCCGGGACGGACAGGAGAAATGAAAAACTGTTTTTT	CASSPGTDRRNEKLFF
TRBV21-1	17	NA	NA	TRBJ2-3	TGTGCCAGCAGCAGGATTGGGACAGCCTTGGGCCCAGATACGCAGTATTTT	CASSRIGTALGPDTQYF
TRBV24-1	12	NA	NA	TRBJ1-2	TGTGCCACGTCGGACAGCAACTATGGCTACACCTTC	CATSDSNYGYTF
TRBV30	14	NA	NA	TRBJ2-5	TGTGCCTGGAGTGGAAATGGGGCGTGGGAGACCCAGTACTTC	CAWSGNGAWETQYF
TRBV6-6	14	NA	NA	TRBJ1-2	TGTGCCAGCAGTTGGCTTATGACAGAGTATGGCTACACCTTC	CASSWLMTEYGYTF
TRBV13	12	few	TRBD1	TRBJ1-5	TGTGCCAGCAGCTTGGGACAGGGCCCCCAGCATTTT	CASSLGQGPQHF
TRBV27	14	NA	TRBD2	TRBJ2-7	TGTGCCAGCAGACTAGCGGGTTCCCCGCTCGAGCAGTACTTC	CASRLAGSPLEQYF
TRBV14	14	NA	NA	TRBJ1-4	TGTGCCAGCAGCCAACAGGGGTGGAGTGAAAAACTGTTTTTT	CASSQQGWSEKLFF
TRBV6-6	15	NA	NA	TRBJ1-1	TGTGCCAGCATATTCCGACAAGCCAGGAACACTGAAGCTTTCTTT	CASIFRQARNTEAFF
TRBV6-5	14	NA	NA	TRBJ2-7	TGTGCCAGTTGGAGGGGCCCCAACTCCTACGAGCAGTACTTC	CASWRGPNSYEQYF
TRBV2	19	NA	TRBD1	TRBJ1-3	TGTGCCAGCAGTGAAGCGCTTTGGGGGACAGGGGGTACTGGAAACACCATATATTTT	CASSEALWGTGGTGNTIYF
TRBV7-2	14	NA	TRBD2	TRBJ2-7	TGTGCCAGCAAGCGGGGGGTTAGCTCCTACGAGCAGTACTTC	CASKRGVSSYEQYF
TRBV11-2	16	NA	NA	TRBJ1-5	TGTGCCAGCAGCTTAGATCCCCCCAGGCCTAATCAGCCCCAGCATTTT	CASSLDPPRPNQPQHF
TRBV5-4	15	NA	TRBD2	TRBJ2-3	TGTGCCAGCAGCAAGGAGACTAGCGGGGGGAATACGCAGTATTTT	CASSKETSGGNTQYF
TRBV15	14	few	NA	TRBJ2-7	TGTGCCACCAGCAGAGATTGGGGGGGCGGTGAGCAGTACTTC	CATSRDWGGGEQYF
TRBV5-1	12	NA	NA	TRBJ2-7	TGCGCCAGTCAGCAGGGGCCCTACGAGCAGTACTTC	CASQQGPYEQYF
TRBV6-1	13	NA	NA	TRBJ1-1	TGTGCCAGCAGTGAAGCGCGTCTGAGTGAAGCTTTCTTT	CASSEARLSEAFF
TRBV9	14	few	TRBD1	TRBJ1-2	TGTGCCAGCAGCGAGGGGGCAGGGGGCCGTAGCTACACCTTC	CASSEGAGGRSYTF
TRBV6-5	13	NA	NA	TRBJ2-1	TGTGCCAGCAGCGTGACAGTTTACAATGAGCAGTTCTTC	CASSVTVYNEQFF
TRBV11-2	16	NA	TRBD2	TRBJ2-1	TGTGCCAGCACCACTAGCGGGGGTAAGGGCTACAATGAGCAGTTCTTC	CASTTSGGKGYNEQFF
TRBV7-2	13	NA	NA	TRBJ1-2	TGTGCCAGCAGCTTAGCCAGTTACTATGGCTACACCTTC	CASSLASYYGYTF
TRBV5-6	14	NA	TRBD1	TRBJ1-2	TGTGCCAGCAGCCCTGGACAGGGCAACTATGGCTACACCTTC	CASSPGQGNYGYTF
TRBV6-1	14	NA	NA	TRBJ2-4	TGTGCCAGCAGTGAGGGCAGTTTGAAAAACATTCAGTACTTC	CASSEGSLKNIQYF
TRBV5-1	15	NA	TRBD1	TRBJ1-1	TGCGCCAGCAGCTTGGGACAGGGGGCGAACACTGAAGCTTTCTTT	CASSLGQGANTEAFF
TRBV9	14	NA	NA	TRBJ1-1	TGTGCCAGCAGCGTAGATCTAGCCCACACTGAAGCTTTCTTT	CASSVDLAHTEAFF
TRBV12-3/TRBV12-4	12	NA	NA	TRBJ1-5	TGTGCCAGCAATCTGAGCAATCAGCCCCAGCATTTT	CASNLSNQPQHF
TRBV4-1	15	NA	NA	TRBJ2-7	TGCGCCAGCAGCCAGACAGCTAACTCCCCTTACGAGCAGTACTTC	CASSQTANSPYEQYF
TRBV5-1	16	NA	TRBD1	TRBJ2-3	TGCGCCAGCAGCGCACAGACAGGGGGAAGGACAGATACGCAGTATTTT	CASSAQTGGRTDTQYF
TRBV7-6	13	NA	NA	TRBJ2-7	TGTGCCAGCAGCCCCAGGGAATCGGGCGAGCAGTACTTC	CASSPRESGEQYF
TRBV5-4	16	NA	NA	TRBJ2-2	TGTGCCAGCAGCGGATGGGGGGACTCGTACACCGGGGAGCTGTTTTTT	CASSGWGDSYTGELFF
TRBV4-3	19	NA	NA	TRBJ2-2	TGCGCCAGCAGCCAAGCCGCGACAGGCACGATGGACGGCACCGGGGAGCTGTTTTTT	CASSQAATGTMDGTGELFF
TRBV2	13	NA	NA	TRBJ1-4	TGTGCCACATACCCCGGGCCAGGGACTGAACTGTTTTTT	CATYPGPGTELFF
TRBV7-2	14	NA	NA	TRBJ1-6	TGTGCCAGCAGTTTGCGGGGATTCAATTCACCCCTCCACTTT	CASSLRGFNSPLHF
TRBV5-1	15	NA	TRBD2	TRBJ2-1	TGCGCCAGCAGCTTGGCCGGGGGAGCGGGGGATGAGCAGTTCTTC	CASSLAGGAGDEQFF
TRBV10-1	14	few	TRBD1	TRBJ2-7	TGCGCCAGCAGTGAGTCTGGACAGGGCGACGAGCAGTACTTC	CASSESGQGDEQYF
TRBV7-3	16	NA	NA	TRBJ1-6	TGTGCCAGCAGCTTAAGTGGGAGCTCCTATAATTCACCCCTCCACTTT	CASSLSGSSYNSPLHF
TRBV7-2	15	NA	NA	TRBJ2-1	TGTGCCAGCAGCCCCCTCTCGGGGGGCCACAATGAGCAGTTCTTC	CASSPLSGGHNEQFF
TRBV27	14	NA	TRBD1	TRBJ1-1	TGTGCCAGCAGTTTTATGGAGGGGGCTGCTGAAGCTTTCTTT	CASSFMEGAAEAFF
TRBV18	15	once	TRBD2	TRBJ2-1	TGTGCCAGCTCGCTTAGCGAGCGGGGGAACAATGAGCAGTTCTTC	CASSLSERGNNEQFF
TRBV28	15	NA	TRBD1	TRBJ1-5	TGTGCCAGCAGTTCGGACAGGGTTAGCAATCAGCCCCAGCATTTT	CASSSDRVSNQPQHF
TRBV3-1/TRBV3-2	12	NA	TRBD1	TRBJ1-1	TGTGCCAGCAGCTTACGGACAGGTGAAGCTTTCTTT	CASSLRTGEAFF
TRBV5-4	15	NA	NA	TRBJ2-1	TGTGCCAGCAGCTTAGGTCAGGCCTCCTACAATGAGCAGTTCTTC	CASSLGQASYNEQFF
TRBV2	13	NA	TRBD2	TRBJ2-5	TGTGCCAGCAGTGGAGGACTAGCGGAGACCCAGTACTTC	CASSGGLAETQYF
TRBV9	16	NA	TRBD1	TRBJ1-2	TGTGCCAGCAGCGGGGGACAGGGATATTTCAACTATGGCTACACCTTC	CASSGGQGYFNYGYTF
TRBV6-6	16	NA	TRBD1	TRBJ2-2	TGTGCCAGCAGTCGAACCGGGACAGGGAGCACCGGGGAGCTGTTTTTT	CASSRTGTGSTGELFF